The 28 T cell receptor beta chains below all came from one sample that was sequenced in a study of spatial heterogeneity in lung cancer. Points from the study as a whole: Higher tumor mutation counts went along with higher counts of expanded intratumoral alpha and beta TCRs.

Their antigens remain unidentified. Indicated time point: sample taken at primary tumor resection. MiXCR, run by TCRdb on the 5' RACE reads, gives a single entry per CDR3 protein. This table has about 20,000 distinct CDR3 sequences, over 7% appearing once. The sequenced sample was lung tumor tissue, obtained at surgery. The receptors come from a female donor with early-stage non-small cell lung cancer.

The CDR3 sequence is CASSSREGANVLTF. CDR3 bases: TGTGCCAGTAGTTCGAGGGAAGGGGCCAACGTCCTGACTTTC. The chain carries TRBV19 and TRBJ2-6, with a tentative D call TRBD2 (5 bases). V was trimmed by 5 bases and J by 4 bases, leaving 9 bases between them. The CDR3 is 14 residues long. Germline loops: CDR1 LNHDA, CDR2 SQIVND (reference sequence). The complete variable domain, with remaining parts taken from reference TRBV19 and TRBJ2-6, reads DGGITQSPKYLFRKEGQNVTLSCEQNLNHDAMYWYRQDPGQGLRLIYYSQIVNDFQKGDIAEGYSVSREKKESFPLTVTSAQKNPTAFYLCASSSREGANVLTFGAGSRLTVL.

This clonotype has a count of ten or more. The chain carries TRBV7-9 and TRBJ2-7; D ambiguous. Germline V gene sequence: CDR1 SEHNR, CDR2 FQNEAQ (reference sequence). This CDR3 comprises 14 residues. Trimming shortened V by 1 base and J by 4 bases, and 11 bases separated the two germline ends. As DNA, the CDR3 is TGTGCCAGCAGCTTAGGTGGGCAACCTTACGAGCAGTACTTC. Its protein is CASSLGGQPYEQYF.

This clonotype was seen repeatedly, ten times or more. The CDR3 bases are TGTGCCGGGATGACAGGGACGGGCCAGTTTGGCACTGAAGCTTTCTTT. It yields the protein CAGMTGTGQFGTEAFF. The J gene is TRBJ1-1, the V gene TRBV6-1, with 7 bases lining up with TRBD1. This CDR3 is built from 16 residues. Trimming cost V 11 bases and J 4 bases; bases outside gene matches: 19. From germline, CDR1 is MNHNS and CDR2 SASEGT.

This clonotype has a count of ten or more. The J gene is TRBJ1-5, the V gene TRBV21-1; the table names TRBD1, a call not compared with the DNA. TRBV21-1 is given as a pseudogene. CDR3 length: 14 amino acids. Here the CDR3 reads CASSNKGFNQPQHF. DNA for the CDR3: TGTGCCAGCAGCAACAAGGGGTTCAATCAGCCCCAGCATTTT.

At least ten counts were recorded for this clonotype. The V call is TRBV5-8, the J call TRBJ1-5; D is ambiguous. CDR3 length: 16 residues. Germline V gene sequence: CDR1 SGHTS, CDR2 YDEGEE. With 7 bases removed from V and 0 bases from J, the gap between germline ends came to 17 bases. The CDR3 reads CASAFQVSYSNQPQHF. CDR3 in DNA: TGTGCCAGCGCATTCCAAGTCTCTTATAGCAATCAGCCCCAGCATTTT.

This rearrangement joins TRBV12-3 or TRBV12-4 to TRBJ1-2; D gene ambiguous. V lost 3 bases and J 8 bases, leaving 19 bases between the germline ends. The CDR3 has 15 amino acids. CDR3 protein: CASSFSRSLMGGYTF. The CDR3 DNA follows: TGTGCCAGCAGTTTCTCTCGATCACTGATGGGCGGCTACACCTTC.

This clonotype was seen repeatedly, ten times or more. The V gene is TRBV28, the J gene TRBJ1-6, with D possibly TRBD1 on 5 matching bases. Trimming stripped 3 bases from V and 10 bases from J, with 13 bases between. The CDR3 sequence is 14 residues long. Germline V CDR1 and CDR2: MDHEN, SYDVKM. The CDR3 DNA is TGTGCCAGCAGTTTCGACAGCAGAGGGTCACCCCTCCACTTT. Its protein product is CASSFDSRGSPLHF.

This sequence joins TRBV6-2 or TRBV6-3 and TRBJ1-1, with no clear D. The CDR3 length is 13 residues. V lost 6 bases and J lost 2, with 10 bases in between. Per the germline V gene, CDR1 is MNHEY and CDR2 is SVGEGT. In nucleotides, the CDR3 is TGTGCCAGCAGACCCGAACCAAACACTGAAGCTTTCTTT. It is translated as CASRPEPNTEAFF.

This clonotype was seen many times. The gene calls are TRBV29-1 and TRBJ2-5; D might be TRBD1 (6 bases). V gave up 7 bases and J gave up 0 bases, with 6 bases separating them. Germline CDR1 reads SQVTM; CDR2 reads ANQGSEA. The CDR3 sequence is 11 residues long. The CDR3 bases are TGCAGCGAGGGGGACCAAGAGACCCAGTACTTC. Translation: CSEGDQETQYF.

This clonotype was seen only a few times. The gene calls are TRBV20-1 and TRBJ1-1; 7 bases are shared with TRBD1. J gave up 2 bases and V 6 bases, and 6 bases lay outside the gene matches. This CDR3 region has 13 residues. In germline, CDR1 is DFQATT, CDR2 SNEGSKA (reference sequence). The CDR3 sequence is CSATTGSNTEAFF. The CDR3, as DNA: TGCAGTGCCACGACAGGGTCCAACACTGAAGCTTTCTTT.

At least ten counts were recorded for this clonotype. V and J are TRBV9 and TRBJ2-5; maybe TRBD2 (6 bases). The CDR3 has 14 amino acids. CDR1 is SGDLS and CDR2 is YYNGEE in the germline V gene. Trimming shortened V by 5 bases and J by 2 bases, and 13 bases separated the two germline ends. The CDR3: CASSYRDLQETQYF. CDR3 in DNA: TGTGCCAGCAGTTACCGGGACTTACAAGAGACCCAGTACTTC.

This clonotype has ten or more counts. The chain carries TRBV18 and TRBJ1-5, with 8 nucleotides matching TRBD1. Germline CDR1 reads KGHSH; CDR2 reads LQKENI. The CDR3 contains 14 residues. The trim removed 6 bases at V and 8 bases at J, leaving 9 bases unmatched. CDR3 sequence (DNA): TGTGCCAGCTCGCCTAACAGGGGGAAGGAGCCCCAGCATTTT. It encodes CASSPNRGKEPQHF.

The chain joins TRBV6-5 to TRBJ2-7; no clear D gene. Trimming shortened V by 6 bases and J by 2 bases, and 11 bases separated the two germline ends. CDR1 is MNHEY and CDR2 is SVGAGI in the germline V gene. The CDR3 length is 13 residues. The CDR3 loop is CASRRANTYEQYF. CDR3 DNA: TGTGCCAGCAGGCGCGCCAATACCTACGAGCAGTACTTC.

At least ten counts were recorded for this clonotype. The CDR3 protein is CASSSTMDGTYNEQFF. The DNA of the CDR3 is TGTGCCAGCAGTTCCACAATGGACGGTACCTACAATGAGCAGTTCTTC. The chain links TRBV28 to TRBJ2-1; D unclear. The CDR3 totals 16 residues. With 4 bases removed from V and 2 bases from J, the gap between germline ends came to 15 bases. Per germline, CDR1 MDHEN and CDR2 SYDVKM.

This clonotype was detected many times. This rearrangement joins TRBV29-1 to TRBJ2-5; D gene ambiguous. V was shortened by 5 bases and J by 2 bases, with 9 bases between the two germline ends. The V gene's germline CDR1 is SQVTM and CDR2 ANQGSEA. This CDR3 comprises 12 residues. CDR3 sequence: CSVTDKQETQYF. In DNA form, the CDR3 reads TGCAGCGTTACCGACAAACAAGAGACCCAGTACTTC.

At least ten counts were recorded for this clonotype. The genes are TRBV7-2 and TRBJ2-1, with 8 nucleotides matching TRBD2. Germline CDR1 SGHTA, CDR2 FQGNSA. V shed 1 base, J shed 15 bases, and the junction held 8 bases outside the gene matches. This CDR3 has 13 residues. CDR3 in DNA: TGTGCCAGCAGCTTAGGTCTTAGCGGGGATCTGTTCTTC. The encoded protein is CASSLGLSGDLFF. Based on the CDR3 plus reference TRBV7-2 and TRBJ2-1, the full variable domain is GAGVSQSPSNKVTEKGKDVELRCDPISGHTALYWYRQSLGQGLEFLIYFQGNSAPDKSGLPSDRFSAERTGGSVSTLTIQRTQQEDSAVYLCASSLGLSGDLFFGPGTRLTVL.

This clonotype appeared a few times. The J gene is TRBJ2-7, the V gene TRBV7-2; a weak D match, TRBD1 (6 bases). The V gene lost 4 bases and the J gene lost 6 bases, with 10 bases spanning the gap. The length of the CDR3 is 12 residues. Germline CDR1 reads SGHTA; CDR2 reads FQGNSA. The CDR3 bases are TGTGCCAGCAGCTCCAGGGGAAGCGAGCAGTACTTC. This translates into CASSSRGSEQYF.

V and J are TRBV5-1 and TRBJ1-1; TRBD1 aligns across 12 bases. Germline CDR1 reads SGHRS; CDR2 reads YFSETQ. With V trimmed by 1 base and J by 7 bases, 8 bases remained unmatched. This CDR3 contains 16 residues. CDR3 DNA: TGCGCCAGCAGCTTGACGGGACAGGGGGCGCGGAATGAAGCTTTCTTT. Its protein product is CASSLTGQGARNEAFF.

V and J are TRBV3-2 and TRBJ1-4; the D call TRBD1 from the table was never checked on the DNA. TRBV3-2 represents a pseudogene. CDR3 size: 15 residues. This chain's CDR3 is CASSWDPNRNEKLFF. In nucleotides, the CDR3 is TGTGCCAGCAGCTGGGACCCCAACAGGAATGAAAAACTGTTTTTT.

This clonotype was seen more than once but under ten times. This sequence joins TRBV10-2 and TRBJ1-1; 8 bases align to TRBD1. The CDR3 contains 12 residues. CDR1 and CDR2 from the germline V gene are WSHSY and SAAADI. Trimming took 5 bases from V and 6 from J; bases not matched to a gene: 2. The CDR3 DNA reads TGCGCCAGCAGTCAGGGGGCCGCTGAAGCTTTCTTT. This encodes CASSQGAAEAFF.

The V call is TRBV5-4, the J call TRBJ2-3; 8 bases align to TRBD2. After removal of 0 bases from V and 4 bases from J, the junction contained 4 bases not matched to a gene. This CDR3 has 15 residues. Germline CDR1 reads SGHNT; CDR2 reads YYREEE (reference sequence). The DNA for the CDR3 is TGTGCCAGCAGCTTGGATGCGGGGGGCCCAGATACGCAGTATTTT. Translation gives CASSLDAGGPDTQYF.

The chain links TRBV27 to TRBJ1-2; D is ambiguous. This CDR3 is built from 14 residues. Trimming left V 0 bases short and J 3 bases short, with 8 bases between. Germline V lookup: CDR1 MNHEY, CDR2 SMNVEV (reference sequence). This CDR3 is CASSLSLGYYGYTF. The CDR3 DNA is TGTGCCAGCAGTTTATCTTTGGGATACTATGGCTACACCTTC.

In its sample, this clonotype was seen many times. The CDR3 spells CASSTPTGGPPGELFF. For the CDR3, the DNA is TGTGCCAGCAGCACCCCCACGGGAGGACCCCCCGGGGAGCTGTTTTTT. The rearrangement uses TRBV7-2 and TRBJ2-2; TRBD2 matches at 7 bases. The germline gives CDR1 SGHTA, CDR2 FQGNSA. The CDR3 spans 16 residues. V shed 5 bases and J 6 bases; nucleotides not matched to a gene: 12.

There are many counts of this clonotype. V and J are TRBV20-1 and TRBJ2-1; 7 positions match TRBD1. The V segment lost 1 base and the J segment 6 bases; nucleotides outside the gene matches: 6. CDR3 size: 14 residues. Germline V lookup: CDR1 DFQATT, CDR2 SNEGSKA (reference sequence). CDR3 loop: CSARVLGGGNEQFF. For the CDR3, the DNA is TGCAGTGCTAGAGTCTTAGGGGGCGGCAATGAGCAGTTCTTC.

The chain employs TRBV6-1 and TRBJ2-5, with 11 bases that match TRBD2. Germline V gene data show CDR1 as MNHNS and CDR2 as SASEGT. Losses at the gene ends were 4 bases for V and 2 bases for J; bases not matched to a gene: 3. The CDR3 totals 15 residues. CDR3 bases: TGTGCCAGCAGTGGGGGACTAGCGGTGCAAGAGACCCAGTACTTC. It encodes CASSGGLAVQETQYF.

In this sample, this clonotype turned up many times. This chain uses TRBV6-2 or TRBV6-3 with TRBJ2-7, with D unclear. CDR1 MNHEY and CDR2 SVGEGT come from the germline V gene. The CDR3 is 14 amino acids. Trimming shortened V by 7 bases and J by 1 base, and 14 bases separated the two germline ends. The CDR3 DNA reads TGTGCCAGCAAAACGAGGACCGCATCCTACGAGCAGTACTTC. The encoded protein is CASKTRTASYEQYF.

CDR3: CASSLGGTSNQPQHF. In DNA form, the CDR3 reads TGTGCCAGCAGCTTAGGGGGGACTTCAAATCAGCCCCAGCATTTT. The J gene is TRBJ1-5, the V gene TRBV7-2, with D tentatively TRBD1 (5 bases). This CDR3 spans 15 amino acids. Germline assignment: CDR1 SGHTA and CDR2 FQGNSA. Trimming stripped 1 base from V and 4 bases from J, with 11 bases between.

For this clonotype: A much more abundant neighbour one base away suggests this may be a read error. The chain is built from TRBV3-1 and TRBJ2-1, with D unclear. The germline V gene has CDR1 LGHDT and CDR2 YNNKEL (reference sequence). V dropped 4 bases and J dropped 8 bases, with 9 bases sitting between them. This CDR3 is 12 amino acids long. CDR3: CASSLLTDEQFF. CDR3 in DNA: TGTGCCAGCAGCCTCCTTACGGATGAGCAGTTCTTC.